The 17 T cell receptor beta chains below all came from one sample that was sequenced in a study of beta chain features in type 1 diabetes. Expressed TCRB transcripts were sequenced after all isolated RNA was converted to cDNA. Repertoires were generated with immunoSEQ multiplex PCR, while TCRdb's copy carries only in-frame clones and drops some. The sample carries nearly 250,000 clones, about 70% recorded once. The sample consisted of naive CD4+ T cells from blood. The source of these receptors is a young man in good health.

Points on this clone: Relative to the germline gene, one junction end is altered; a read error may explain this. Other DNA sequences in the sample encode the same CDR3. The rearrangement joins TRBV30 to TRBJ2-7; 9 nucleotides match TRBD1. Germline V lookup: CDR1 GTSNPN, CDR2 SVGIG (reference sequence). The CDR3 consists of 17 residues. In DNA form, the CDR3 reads TGTGCCTGGGCCTCGGGACAGGGCACCTTGAGGTCCTACGAACAGTACTTC. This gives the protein CAWASGQGTLRSYEQYF.

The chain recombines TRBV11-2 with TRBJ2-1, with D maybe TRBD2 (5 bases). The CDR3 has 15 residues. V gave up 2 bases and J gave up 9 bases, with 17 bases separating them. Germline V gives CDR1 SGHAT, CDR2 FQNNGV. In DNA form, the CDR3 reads TGTGCCAGCAGCTTATCTTCCGCGGTAGGGAGTGAGCAGTTCTTC. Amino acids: CASSLSSAVGSEQFF.

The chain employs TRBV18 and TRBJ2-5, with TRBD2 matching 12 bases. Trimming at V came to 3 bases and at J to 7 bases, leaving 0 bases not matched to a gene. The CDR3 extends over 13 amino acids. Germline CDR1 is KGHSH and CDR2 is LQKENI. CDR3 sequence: CASSPGLAGTQYF. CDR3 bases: TGTGCCAGCTCACCGGGACTAGCGGGGACCCAGTACTTC.

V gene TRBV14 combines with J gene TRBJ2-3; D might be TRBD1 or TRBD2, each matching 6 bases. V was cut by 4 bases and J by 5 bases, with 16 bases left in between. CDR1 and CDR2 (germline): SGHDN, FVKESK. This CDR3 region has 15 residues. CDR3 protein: CASSLITGAVDTQYF. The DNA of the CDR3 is TGTGCCAGCAGCCTCATCACGGGGGCGGTAGATACGCAGTATTTT.

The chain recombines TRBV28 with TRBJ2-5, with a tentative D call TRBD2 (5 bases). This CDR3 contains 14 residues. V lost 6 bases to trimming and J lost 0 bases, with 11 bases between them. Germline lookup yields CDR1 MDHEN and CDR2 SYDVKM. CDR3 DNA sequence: TGTGCCAGCAGCAAGACGGGATACCAAGAGACCCAGTACTTC. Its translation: CASSKTGYQETQYF.

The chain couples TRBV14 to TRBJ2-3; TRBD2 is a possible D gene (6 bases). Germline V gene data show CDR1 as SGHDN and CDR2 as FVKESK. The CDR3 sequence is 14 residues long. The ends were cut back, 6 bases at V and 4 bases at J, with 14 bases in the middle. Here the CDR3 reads CASSRMPGADTQYF. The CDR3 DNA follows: TGTGCCAGCAGTCGAATGCCGGGGGCAGATACGCAGTATTTT.

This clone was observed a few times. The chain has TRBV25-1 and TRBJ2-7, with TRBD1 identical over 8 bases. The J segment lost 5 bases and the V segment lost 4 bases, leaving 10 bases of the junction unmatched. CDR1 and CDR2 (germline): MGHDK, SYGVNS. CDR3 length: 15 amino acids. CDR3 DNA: TGTGCCAGCAGTGCGGGACAGGCGGTTTTTAACGAGCAGTACTTC. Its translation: CASSAGQAVFNEQYF.

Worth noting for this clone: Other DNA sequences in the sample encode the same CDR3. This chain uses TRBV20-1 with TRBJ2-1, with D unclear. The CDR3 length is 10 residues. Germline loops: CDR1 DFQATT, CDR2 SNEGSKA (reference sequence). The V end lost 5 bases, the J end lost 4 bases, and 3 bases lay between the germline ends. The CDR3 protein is CSAGYNEQFF. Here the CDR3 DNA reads TGCAGTGCTGGGTACAATGAGCAGTTCTTC.

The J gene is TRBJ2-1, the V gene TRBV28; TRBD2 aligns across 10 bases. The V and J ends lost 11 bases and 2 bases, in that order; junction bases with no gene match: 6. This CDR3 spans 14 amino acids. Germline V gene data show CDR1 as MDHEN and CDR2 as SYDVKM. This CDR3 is CASKGTSAYNEQFF. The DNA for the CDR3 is TGTGCCTCAAAGGGGACTAGCGCCTACAATGAGCAGTTCTTC.

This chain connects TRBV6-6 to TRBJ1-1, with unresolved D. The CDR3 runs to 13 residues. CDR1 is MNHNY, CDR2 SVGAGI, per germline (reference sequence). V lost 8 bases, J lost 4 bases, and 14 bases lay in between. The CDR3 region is CASGRAELTEAFF. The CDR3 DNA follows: TGTGCCAGCGGCCGGGCTGAGCTCACTGAAGCTTTCTTT.

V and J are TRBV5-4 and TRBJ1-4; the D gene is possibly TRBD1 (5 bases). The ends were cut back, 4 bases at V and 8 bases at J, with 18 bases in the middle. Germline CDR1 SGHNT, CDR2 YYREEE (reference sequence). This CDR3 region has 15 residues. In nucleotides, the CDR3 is TGTGCCAGCAGCATGACAGCCTCCCCGCGGGAAAAACTGTTTTTT. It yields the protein CASSMTASPREKLFF. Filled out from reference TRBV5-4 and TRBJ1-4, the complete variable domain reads ETGVTQSPTHLIKTRGQQVTLRCSSQSGHNTVSWYQQALGQGPQFIFQYYREEENGRGNFPPRFSGLQFPNYSSELNVNALELDDSALYLCASSMTASPREKLFFGSGTQLSVL.

CDR3 in amino acids: CASRPTGLYEQYF. Written as DNA, the CDR3 is TGTGCCAGCAGGCCCACAGGGTTATACGAGCAGTACTTC. This chain uses TRBV2 with TRBJ2-7; a possible D gene is TRBD1 (6 bases). CDR1 and CDR2 from the germline V gene are SNHLY and FYNNEI. CDR3 length: 13 amino acids. Trimming cost V 6 bases and J 4 bases, with 13 bases left between them. The whole variable domain, remainder taken from reference TRBV2 and TRBJ2-7, is EPEVTQTPSHQVTQMGQEVILRCVPISNHLYFYWYRQILGQKVEFLVSFYNNEISEKSEIFDDQFSVERPDGSNFTLKIRSTKLEDSAMYFCASRPTGLYEQYFGPGTRLTVT.

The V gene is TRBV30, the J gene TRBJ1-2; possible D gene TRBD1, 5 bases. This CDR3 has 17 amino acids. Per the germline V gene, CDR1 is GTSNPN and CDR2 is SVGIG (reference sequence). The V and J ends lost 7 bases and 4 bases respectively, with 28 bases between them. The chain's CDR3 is CASKLGNGTALTYGYTF. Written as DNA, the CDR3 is TGTGCCTCCAAACTGGGCAACGGGACGGCCCTCACCTATGGCTACACCTTC.

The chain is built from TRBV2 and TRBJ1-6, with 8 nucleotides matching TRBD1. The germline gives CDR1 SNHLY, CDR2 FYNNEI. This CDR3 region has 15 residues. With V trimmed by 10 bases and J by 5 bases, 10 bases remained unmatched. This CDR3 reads CATSEGTGDNSPLHF. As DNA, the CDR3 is TGTGCCACGTCGGAAGGGACAGGCGATAATTCACCCCTCCACTTT.

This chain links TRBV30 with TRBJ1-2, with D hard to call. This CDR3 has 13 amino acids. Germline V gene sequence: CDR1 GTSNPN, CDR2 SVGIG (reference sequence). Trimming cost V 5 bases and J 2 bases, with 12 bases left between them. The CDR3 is CAWQRPTNYGYTF. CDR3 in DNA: TGTGCCTGGCAAAGACCGACGAACTATGGCTACACCTTC.

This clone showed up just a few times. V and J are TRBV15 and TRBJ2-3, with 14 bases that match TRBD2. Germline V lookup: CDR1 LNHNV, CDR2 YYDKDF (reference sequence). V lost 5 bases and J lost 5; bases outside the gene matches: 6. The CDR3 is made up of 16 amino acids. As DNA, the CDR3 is TGTGCCACCAGCGAAGGGACTAGCGGGAGTGTAGATACGCAGTATTTT. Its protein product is CATSEGTSGSVDTQYF.

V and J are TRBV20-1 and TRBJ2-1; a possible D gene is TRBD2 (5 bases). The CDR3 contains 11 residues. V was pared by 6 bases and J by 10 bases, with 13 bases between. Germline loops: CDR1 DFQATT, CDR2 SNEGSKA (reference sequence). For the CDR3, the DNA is TGCAGTGCGCTGCCTGAGCGGGAGCAGTTCTTC. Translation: CSALPEREQFF.